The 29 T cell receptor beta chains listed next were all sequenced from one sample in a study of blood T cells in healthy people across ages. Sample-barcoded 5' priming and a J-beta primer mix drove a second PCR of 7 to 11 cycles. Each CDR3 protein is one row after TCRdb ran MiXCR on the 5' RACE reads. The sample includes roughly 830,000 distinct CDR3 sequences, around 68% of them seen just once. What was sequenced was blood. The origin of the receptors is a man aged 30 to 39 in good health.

In DNA form, the CDR3 reads TGCAGTGCTAGCCGGGACCGTCCGCCCCAGCATTTT. It specifies CSASRDRPPQHF. The V gene is TRBV20-1, the J gene TRBJ1-5; D may be TRBD1 (5 bases). Trimming cost V 3 bases and J 9 bases, with 12 bases left between them. Germline-derived CDR1 and CDR2 are DFQATT and SNEGSKA (reference sequence). This CDR3 has 12 residues.

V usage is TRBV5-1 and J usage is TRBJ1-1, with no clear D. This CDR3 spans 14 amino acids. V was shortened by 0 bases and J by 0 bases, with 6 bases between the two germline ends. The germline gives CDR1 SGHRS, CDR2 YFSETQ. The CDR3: CASSLGNMNTEAFF. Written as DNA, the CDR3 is TGCGCCAGCAGCTTGGGGAACATGAACACTGAAGCTTTCTTT.

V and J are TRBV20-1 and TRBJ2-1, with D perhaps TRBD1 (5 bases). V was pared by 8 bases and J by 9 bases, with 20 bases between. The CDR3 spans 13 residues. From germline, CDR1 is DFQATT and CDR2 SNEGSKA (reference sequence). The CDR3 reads CSWVKGQAIEQFF. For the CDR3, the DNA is TGCAGTTGGGTTAAGGGGCAAGCTATTGAGCAGTTCTTC.

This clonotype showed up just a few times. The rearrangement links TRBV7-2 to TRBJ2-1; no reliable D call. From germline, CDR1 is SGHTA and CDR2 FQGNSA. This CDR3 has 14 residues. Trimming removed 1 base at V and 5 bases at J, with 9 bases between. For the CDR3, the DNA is TGTGCCAGCAGCTTAGAAACAGAACACAATGAGCAGTTCTTC. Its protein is CASSLETEHNEQFF.

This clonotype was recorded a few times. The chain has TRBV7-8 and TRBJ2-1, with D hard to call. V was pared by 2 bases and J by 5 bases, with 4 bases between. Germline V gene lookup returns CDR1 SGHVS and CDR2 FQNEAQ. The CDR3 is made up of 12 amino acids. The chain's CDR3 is CASSLRHNEQFF. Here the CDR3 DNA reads TGTGCCAGCAGCTTAAGACACAATGAGCAGTTCTTC.

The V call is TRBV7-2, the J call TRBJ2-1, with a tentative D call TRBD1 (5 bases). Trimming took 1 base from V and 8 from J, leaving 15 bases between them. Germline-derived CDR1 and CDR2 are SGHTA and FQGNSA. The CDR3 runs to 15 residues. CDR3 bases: TGTGCCAGCAGCTTAGTTATTCGGCAGGGCGATGAGCAGTTCTTC. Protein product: CASSLVIRQGDEQFF. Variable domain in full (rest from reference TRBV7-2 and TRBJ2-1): GAGVSQSPSNKVTEKGKDVELRCDPISGHTALYWYRQSLGQGLEFLIYFQGNSAPDKSGLPSDRFSAERTGGSVSTLTIQRTQQEDSAVYLCASSLVIRQGDEQFFGPGTRLTVL.

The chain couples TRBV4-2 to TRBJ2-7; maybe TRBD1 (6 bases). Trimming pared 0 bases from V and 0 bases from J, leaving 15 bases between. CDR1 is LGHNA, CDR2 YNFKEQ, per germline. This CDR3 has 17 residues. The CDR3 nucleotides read TGTGCCAGCAGCCAAGAGGGGGCAGGAATGTACTCCTACGAGCAGTACTTC. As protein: CASSQEGAGMYSYEQYF.

The CDR3 reads CASSQDTFSYEQYF. In DNA form, the CDR3 reads TGTGCCAGCAGCCAGGACACCTTTTCCTACGAGCAGTACTTC. The J gene is TRBJ2-7, the V gene TRBV7-2; TRBD1 might be the D (5 bases). The V end lost 5 bases, the J end lost 1 base, and 12 bases lay between the germline ends. CDR3 length equals 14 residues. CDR1 and CDR2 from the germline V gene are SGHTA and FQGNSA.

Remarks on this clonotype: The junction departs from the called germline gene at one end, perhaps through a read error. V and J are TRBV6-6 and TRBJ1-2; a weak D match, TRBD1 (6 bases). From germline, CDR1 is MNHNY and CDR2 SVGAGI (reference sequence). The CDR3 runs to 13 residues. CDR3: CAGSYSAGVGYTF. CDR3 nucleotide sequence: TGTGCCGGCAGTTACTCAGCAGGGGTGGGCTACACCTTC.

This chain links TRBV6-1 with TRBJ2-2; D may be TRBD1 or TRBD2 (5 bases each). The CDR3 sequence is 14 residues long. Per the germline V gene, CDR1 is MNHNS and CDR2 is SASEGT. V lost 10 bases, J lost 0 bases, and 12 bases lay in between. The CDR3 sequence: CAILGRPNTGELFF. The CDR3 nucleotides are TGTGCCATCTTGGGACGTCCGAACACCGGGGAGCTGTTTTTT.

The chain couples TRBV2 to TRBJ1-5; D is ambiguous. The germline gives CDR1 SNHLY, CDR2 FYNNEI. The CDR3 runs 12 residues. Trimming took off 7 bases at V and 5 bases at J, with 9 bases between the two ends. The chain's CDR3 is CASKKVDQPQHF. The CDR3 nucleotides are TGTGCCAGCAAGAAAGTCGATCAGCCCCAGCATTTT.

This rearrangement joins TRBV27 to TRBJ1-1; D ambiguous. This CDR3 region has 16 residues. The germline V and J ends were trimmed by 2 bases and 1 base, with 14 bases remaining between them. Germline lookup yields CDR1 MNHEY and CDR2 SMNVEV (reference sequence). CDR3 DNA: TGTGCCAGCAGTTTAGACTGGGTGGTGAGGAACACTGAAGCTTTCTTT. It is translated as CASSLDWVVRNTEAFF.

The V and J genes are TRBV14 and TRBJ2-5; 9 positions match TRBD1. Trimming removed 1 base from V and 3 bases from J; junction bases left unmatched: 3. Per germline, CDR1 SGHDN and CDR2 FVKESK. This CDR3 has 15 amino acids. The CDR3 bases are TGTGCCAGCAGCCAAGTAGACAGGGGGAAAGAGACCCAGTACTTC. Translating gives CASSQVDRGKETQYF.

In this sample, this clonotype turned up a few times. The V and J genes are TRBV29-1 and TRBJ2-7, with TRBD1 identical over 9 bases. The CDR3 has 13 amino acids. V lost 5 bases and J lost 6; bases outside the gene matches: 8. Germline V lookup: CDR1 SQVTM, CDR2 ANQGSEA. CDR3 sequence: CSVLQGASGEQYF. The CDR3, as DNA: TGCAGCGTTTTACAGGGGGCGTCGGGCGAGCAGTACTTC.

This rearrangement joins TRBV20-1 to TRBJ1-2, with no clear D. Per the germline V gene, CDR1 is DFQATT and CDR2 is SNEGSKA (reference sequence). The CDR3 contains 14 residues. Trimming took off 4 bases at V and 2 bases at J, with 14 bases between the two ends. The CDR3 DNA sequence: TGCAGTGCTACGACACAACAGTCAAACTATGGCTACACCTTC. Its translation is CSATTQQSNYGYTF.

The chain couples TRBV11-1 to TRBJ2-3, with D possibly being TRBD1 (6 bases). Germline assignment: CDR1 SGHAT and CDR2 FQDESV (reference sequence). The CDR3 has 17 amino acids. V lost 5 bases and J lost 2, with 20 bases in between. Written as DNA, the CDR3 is TGTGCCAGCAGCGCAGGGGCCAACAGGGTGATCACAGATACGCAGTATTTT. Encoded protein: CASSAGANRVITDTQYF.

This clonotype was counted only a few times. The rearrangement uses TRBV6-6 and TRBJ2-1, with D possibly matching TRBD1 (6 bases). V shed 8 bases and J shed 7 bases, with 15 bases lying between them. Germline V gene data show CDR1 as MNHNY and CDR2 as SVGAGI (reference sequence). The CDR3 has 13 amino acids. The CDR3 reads CASGQGFWNEQFF. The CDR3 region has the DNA TGTGCCAGCGGGCAGGGGTTCTGGAATGAGCAGTTCTTC.

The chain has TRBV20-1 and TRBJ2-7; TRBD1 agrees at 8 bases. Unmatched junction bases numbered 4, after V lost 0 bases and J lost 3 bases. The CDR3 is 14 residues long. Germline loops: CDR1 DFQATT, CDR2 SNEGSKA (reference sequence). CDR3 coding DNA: TGCAGTGCTAGAGAGGGACAGGCGGTCTACGAGCAGTACTTC. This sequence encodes CSAREGQAVYEQYF.

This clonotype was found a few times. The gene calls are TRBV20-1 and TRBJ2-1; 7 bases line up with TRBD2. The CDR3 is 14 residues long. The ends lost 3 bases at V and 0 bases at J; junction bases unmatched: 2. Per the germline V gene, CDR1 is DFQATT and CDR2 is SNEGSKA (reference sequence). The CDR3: CSASRGDSYNEQFF. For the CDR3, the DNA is TGCAGTGCTAGCCGGGGGGACTCCTACAATGAGCAGTTCTTC.

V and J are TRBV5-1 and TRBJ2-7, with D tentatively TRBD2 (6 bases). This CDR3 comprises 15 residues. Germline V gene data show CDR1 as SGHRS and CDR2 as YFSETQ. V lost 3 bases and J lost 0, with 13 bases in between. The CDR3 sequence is CASSWGLALSYEQYF. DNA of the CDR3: TGCGCCAGCAGCTGGGGACTCGCCCTCTCCTACGAGCAGTACTTC. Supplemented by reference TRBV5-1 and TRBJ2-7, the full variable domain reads KAGVTQTPRYLIKTRGQQVTLSCSPISGHRSVSWYQQTPGQGLQFLFEYFSETQRNKGNFPGRFSGRQFSNSRSEMNVSTLELGDSALYLCASSWGLALSYEQYFGPGTRLTVT.

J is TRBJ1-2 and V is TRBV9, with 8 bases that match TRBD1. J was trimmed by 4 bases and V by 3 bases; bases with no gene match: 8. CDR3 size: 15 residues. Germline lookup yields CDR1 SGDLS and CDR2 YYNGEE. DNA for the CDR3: TGTGCCAGCAGCGGCAGACAGGGGAAAGTCTATGGCTACACCTTC. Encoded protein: CASSGRQGKVYGYTF.

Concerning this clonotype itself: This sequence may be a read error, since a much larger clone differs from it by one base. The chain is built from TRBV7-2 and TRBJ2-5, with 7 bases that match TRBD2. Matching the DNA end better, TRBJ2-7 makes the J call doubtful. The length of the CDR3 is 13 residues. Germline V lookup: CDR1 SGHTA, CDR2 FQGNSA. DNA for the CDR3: TGTACCAGCAGCTTAGCGCGGGGGAGCGAGCAGTACTTC. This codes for CTSSLARGSEQYF.

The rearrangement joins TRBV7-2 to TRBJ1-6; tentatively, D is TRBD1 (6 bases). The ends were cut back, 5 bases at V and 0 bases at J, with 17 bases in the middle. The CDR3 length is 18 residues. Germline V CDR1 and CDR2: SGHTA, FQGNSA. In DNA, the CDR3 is TGTGCCAGCAGCAGCCGGGACATCTACACCTCCTATAATTCACCCCTCCACTTT. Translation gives CASSSRDIYTSYNSPLHF.

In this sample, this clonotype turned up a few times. Here the CDR3 reads CSASAGVGYTF. The CDR3 DNA is TGCAGTGCTAGTGCAGGGGTTGGCTACACCTTC. V and J are TRBV20-1 and TRBJ1-2; perhaps TRBD1 as D (6 bases). CDR3 length equals 11 residues. The V gene's germline CDR1 is DFQATT and CDR2 SNEGSKA (reference sequence). V lost 3 bases, J lost 7 bases, and 9 bases lay in between.

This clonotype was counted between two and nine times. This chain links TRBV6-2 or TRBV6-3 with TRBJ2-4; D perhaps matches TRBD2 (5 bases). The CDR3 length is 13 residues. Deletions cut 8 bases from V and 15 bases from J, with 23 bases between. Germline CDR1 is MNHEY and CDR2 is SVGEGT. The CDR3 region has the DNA TGTGCCAGCGATGCACCCCCAGCTAGCAAGCCGTACTTC. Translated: CASDAPPASKPYF.

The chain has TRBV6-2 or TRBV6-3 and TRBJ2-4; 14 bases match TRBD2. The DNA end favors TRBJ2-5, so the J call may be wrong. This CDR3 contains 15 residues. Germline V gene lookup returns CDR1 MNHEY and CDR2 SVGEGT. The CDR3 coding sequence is TGTGCCAGCAGTTACGGACTAGCGGGGGGACAGACCCAGTACTTC. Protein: CASSYGLAGGQTQYF.

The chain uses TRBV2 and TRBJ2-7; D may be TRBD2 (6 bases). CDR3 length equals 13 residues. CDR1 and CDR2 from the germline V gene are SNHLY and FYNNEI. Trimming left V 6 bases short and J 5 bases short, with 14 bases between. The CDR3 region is CASRGGAGNEQYF. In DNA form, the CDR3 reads TGTGCCAGCAGGGGTGGGGCGGGAAACGAGCAGTACTTC.

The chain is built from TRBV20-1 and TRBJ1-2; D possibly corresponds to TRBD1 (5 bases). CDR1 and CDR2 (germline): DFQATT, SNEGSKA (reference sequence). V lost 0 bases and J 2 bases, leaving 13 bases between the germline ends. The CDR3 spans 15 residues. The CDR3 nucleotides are TGCAGTGCTAGAGATTTGGCAGGGATCAACTATGGCTACACCTTC. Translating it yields CSARDLAGINYGYTF.

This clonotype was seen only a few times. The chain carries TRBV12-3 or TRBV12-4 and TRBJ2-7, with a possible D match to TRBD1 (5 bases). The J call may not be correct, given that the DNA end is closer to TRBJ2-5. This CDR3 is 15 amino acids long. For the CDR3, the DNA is TGTGCCAGCAGTTTGTCGAACCAGGGAAAAGAGACCCAGTACTTC. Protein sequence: CASSLSNQGKETQYF.